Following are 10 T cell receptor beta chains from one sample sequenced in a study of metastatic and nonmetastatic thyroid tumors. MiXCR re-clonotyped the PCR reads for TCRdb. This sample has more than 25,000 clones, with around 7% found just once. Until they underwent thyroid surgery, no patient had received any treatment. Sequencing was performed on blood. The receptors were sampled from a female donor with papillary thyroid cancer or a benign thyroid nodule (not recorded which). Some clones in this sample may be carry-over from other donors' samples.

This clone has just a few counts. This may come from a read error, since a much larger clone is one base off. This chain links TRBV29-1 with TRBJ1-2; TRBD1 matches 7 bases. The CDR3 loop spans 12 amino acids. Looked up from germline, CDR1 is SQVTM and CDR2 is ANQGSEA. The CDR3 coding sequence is TGCAGCGTAGAAGACAGGGAGCTTGGCTACACCTTC. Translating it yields CSVEDRELGYTF.

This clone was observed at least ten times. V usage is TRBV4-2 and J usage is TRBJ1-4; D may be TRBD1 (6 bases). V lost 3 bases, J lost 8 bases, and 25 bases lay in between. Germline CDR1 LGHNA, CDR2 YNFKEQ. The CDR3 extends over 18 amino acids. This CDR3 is CASSHLGGSGGYREKLFF. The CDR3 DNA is TGTGCCAGCAGCCACCTAGGGGGGTCTGGAGGGTATAGGGAAAAACTGTTTTTT.

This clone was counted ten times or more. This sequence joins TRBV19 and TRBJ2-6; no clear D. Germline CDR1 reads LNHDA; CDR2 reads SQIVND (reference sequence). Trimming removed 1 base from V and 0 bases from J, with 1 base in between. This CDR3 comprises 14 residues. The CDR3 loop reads CASSIGSGANVLTF. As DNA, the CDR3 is TGTGCCAGTAGTATAGGCTCTGGGGCCAACGTCCTGACTTTC.

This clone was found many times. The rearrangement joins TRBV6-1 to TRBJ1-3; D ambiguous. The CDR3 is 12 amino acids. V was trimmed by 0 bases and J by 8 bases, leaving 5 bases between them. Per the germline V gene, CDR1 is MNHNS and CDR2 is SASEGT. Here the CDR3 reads CASSEAGYTIYF. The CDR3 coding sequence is TGTGCCAGCAGTGAAGCCGGCTACACCATATATTTT.

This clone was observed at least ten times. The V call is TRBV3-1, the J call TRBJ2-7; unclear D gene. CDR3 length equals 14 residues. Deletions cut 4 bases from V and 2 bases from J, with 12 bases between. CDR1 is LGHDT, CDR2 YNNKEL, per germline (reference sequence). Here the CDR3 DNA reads TGTGCCAGCAGCCGCCTCTCGGTCCCCTACGAGCAGTACTTC. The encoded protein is CASSRLSVPYEQYF.

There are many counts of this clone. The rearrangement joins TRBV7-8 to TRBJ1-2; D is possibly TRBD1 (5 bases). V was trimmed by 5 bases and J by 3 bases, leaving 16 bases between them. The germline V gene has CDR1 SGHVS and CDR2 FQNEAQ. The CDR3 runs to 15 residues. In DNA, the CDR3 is TGTGCCAGCAGCGCCCTCCCGGGGCCAGACTATGGCTACACCTTC. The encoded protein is CASSALPGPDYGYTF.

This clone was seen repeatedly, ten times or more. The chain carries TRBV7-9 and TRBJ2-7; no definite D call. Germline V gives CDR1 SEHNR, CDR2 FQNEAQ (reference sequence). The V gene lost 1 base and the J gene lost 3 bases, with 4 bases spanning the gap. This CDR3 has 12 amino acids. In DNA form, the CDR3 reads TGTGCCAGCAGCTTAGAGGTCTACGAGCAGTACTTC. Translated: CASSLEVYEQYF. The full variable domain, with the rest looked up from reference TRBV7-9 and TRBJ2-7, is DTGVSQNPRHKITKRGQNVTFRCDPISEHNRLYWYRQTLGQGPEFLTYFQNEAQLEKSRLLSDRFSAERPKGSFSTLEIQRTEQGDSAMYLCASSLEVYEQYFGPGTRLTVT.

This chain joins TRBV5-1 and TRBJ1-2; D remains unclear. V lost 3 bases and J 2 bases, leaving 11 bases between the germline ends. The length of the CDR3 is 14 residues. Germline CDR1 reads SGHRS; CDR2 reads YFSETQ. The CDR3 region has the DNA TGCGCCAGCAGCTCAGTAGGAGGGAACTATGGCTACACCTTC. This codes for CASSSVGGNYGYTF.

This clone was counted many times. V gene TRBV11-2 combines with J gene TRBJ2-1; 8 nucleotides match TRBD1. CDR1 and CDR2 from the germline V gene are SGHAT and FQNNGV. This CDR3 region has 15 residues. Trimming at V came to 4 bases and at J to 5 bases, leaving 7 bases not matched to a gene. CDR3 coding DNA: TGTGCCAGCAGCTCCTACAGGGGGGAAAACAATGAGCAGTTCTTC. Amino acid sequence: CASSSYRGENNEQFF.

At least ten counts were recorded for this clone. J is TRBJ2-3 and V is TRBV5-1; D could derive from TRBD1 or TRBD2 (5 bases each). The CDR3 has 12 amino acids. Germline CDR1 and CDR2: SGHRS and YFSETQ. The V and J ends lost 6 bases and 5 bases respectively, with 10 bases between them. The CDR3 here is CASTEGRDTQYF. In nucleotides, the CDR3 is TGCGCCAGCACCGAGGGGAGAGATACGCAGTATTTT.